This T cell receptor (beta chain) was documented in a study of identical twins. Germline CDR1 and CDR2: DFQATT and SNEGSKA (reference sequence). V lost 5 bases and J lost 2; bases outside the gene matches: 8. There are 14 residues in the CDR3. A remark on this clonotype: What it binds is unknown.

Study-level findings and limits: Among monozygotic twins, out-of-frame TCR alpha sharing exceeded what models predicted. Excess twin sharing in beta out-of-frame sequences was weaker.

TCRdb independently ran MiXCR on the 5' RACE reads; one entry per CDR3 protein. This sample has 1.5 million to 2 million distinct CDR3 sequences; less than 40% occur once, and the top ten carry roughly 0.3%. The TCR originated in a newborn girl in good health. This rearrangement joins TRBV20-1 to TRBJ2-7; TRBD2 agrees at 8 bases. Input material: cord blood. The CDR3 nucleotides read TGCAGTGCTTCGATTGCGGGGGGAACCTACGAGCAGTACTTC. This sequence encodes CSASIAGGTYEQYF.